These 20 T cell receptor beta chains share one sample of origin, sequenced in a study of blood T cell repertoires in COVID-19. The protocol was immunoSEQ multiplex PCR, while the TCRdb copy is restricted to in-frame clones and leaves out a portion. The table has around 150,000 clones, 75% to 90% seen once; the top ten hold 3.5% to 5%. Sample: peripheral blood. The receptors were sampled from a woman aged 60-70 years with active or convalescent COVID-19.

The chain recombines TRBV3-1 (or the pseudogene TRBV3-2) with TRBJ1-6, with D unclear. The length of the CDR3 is 15 residues. The V gene's germline CDR1 is LGHDT and CDR2 YNNKEL (reference sequence). The V end was cut by 1 base, the J end by 8 bases, with 12 bases between. Here the CDR3 reads CASSQGGGPDSPLHF. CDR3 DNA: TGTGCCAGCAGCCAAGGGGGAGGGCCTGATTCACCCCTCCACTTT.

The rearrangement links TRBV7-2 to TRBJ1-5, with 9 bases fitting TRBD1. Trimming took 6 bases from V and 3 from J; bases not matched to a gene: 9. The CDR3 is 16 amino acids. Germline-derived CDR1 and CDR2 are SGHTA and FQGNSA. The CDR3, as DNA: TGTGCCAGCAGTCAGCAAGGGACAGGGAACAATCAGCCCCAGCATTTT. It translates to CASSQQGTGNNQPQHF.

The CDR3 nucleotides are TGTGCCAGCAGCGATCGACAGGGCGATCAGCCCCAGCATTTT. This sequence encodes CASSDRQGDQPQHF. The chain has TRBV16 and TRBJ1-5, with 7 bases lining up with TRBD1. The germline V gene encodes CDR1 KGHSY and CDR2 FQNENV. CDR3 size: 14 residues. Trimming took 5 bases from V and 5 from J; bases not matched to a gene: 6.

The V gene is TRBV10-3, the J gene TRBJ2-2, with TRBD2 identical over 7 bases. The CDR3 loop spans 16 amino acids. CDR1 ENHRY and CDR2 SYGVKD come from the germline V gene. J gave up 0 bases and V 8 bases, and 9 bases lay outside the gene matches. CDR3 amino acids: CAIRETGGTNTGELFF. The CDR3, as DNA: TGTGCCATCCGGGAAACCGGGGGGACGAACACCGGGGAGCTGTTTTTT.

This clone appeared a single time. The J gene is TRBJ2-1, the V gene TRBV4-3; TRBD1 matches at 7 bases. V trimming: 4 bases; J trimming: 0 bases; junction bases outside the gene matches: 9. There are 17 residues in the CDR3. From germline, CDR1 is LGHNA and CDR2 YSLEER. The CDR3 DNA is TGCGCCAGCAGCCTTCGGGACAGTATAGGCTCCTACAATGAGCAGTTCTTC. As protein: CASSLRDSIGSYNEQFF.

This clone has just one count. Here the CDR3 DNA reads TGTGCCAGCAGCTTAGTCCGGGCTGACAGGGGGCGCGACTATGGCTACACCTTC. It codes for CASSLVRADRGRDYGYTF. V is TRBV7-2 and J is TRBJ1-2, with TRBD1 identical over 10 bases. The germline CDR1 and CDR2 sequences are SGHTA and FQGNSA. The trim removed 1 base at V and 3 bases at J, leaving 11 bases unmatched. The CDR3 length is 18 residues.

This chain connects TRBV5-1 to TRBJ1-5, with D unclear. Looked up from germline, CDR1 is SGHRS and CDR2 is YFSETQ. Trimming took 0 bases from V and 0 from J, leaving 4 bases between them. The CDR3 is 14 amino acids. CDR3 sequence: CASSLGYSNQPQHF. The CDR3, as DNA: TGCGCCAGCAGCTTGGGTTATAGCAATCAGCCCCAGCATTTT.

This clone was seen only once. The chain links TRBV19 to TRBJ2-2; a possible D gene is TRBD1 (6 bases). Trimming removed 4 bases from V and 6 bases from J, with 12 bases in between. Germline V gene data show CDR1 as LNHDA and CDR2 as SQIVND (reference sequence). The CDR3 has 14 residues. In DNA, the CDR3 is TGTGCCAGTAGTAAGGACAGAAGCTCCGGGGAGCTGTTTTTT. Translating it yields CASSKDRSSGELFF.

The rearrangement joins TRBV7-9 to TRBJ2-1; 9 nucleotides align to TRBD2. The trim removed 1 base at V and 8 bases at J, leaving 18 bases unmatched. Germline-derived CDR1 and CDR2 are SEHNR and FQNEAQ (reference sequence). This CDR3 is built from 19 residues. The CDR3 sequence: CASSLGPLPLAGPPHEQFF. CDR3 nucleotides: TGTGCCAGCAGCTTAGGACCCCTACCTCTAGCGGGACCGCCCCATGAGCAGTTCTTC.

The V gene is TRBV18, the J gene TRBJ2-1, with D perhaps matching TRBD2 (6 bases). CDR1 KGHSH and CDR2 LQKENI come from the germline V gene. Trimming stripped 5 bases from V and 8 bases from J, with 19 bases between. CDR3 size: 15 residues. Here the CDR3 DNA reads TGTGCCAGCTCAACATCTAGCGTCGAGGGCTATGAGCAGTTCTTC. It translates to CASSTSSVEGYEQFF.

The DNA for the CDR3 is TGTGCCAGCAGCTTTCGCGGGGGGGCGCGGGAGCAGTTCTTC. Residues: CASSFRGGAREQFF. The chain has TRBV13 and TRBJ2-1, with 9 positions matching TRBD2. The germline V gene encodes CDR1 PRHDT and CDR2 FYEKMQ (reference sequence). The V gene end was trimmed by 3 bases and the J gene end by 10 bases; junction bases not matched to a gene: 7. This CDR3 is built from 14 residues.

V is TRBV4-1 and J is TRBJ2-7, with 9 bases identical to TRBD1. In germline, CDR1 is MGHRA, CDR2 YSYEKL. With V trimmed by 4 bases and J by 4 bases, 8 bases remained unmatched. There are 15 residues in the CDR3. CDR3 sequence reads: CASSLKWTGEYEQYF. CDR3 DNA: TGCGCCAGCAGCCTCAAGTGGACAGGGGAGTACGAGCAGTACTTC.

Only one count was recorded for this clone. The genes are TRBV7-9 and TRBJ2-7; D may be TRBD1 (6 bases). Germline V CDR1 and CDR2: SEHNR, FQNEAQ (reference sequence). This CDR3 has 14 amino acids. V was trimmed by 4 bases and J by 2 bases, leaving 12 bases between them. This chain's CDR3 is CASSSGTLTYEQYF. The CDR3, as DNA: TGTGCCAGCAGCTCCGGGACACTAACCTACGAGCAGTACTTC. Supplemented by reference TRBV7-9 and TRBJ2-7, the full variable domain reads DTGVSQNPRHKITKRGQNVTFRCDPISEHNRLYWYRQTLGQGPEFLTYFQNEAQLEKSRLLSDRFSAERPKGSFSTLEIQRTEQGDSAMYLCASSSGTLTYEQYFGPGTRLTVT.

The V gene is TRBV27, the J gene TRBJ2-7; D possibly corresponds to TRBD1 (5 bases). The CDR3 totals 16 residues. Trimming removed 5 bases from V and 0 bases from J, with 17 bases in between. Per germline, CDR1 MNHEY and CDR2 SMNVEV (reference sequence). The CDR3 protein is CASSAFRVLGSYEQYF. Written as DNA, the CDR3 is TGTGCCAGCAGTGCATTCAGGGTTTTGGGCTCCTACGAGCAGTACTTC.

This chain connects TRBV5-1 to TRBJ1-2; TRBD1 matches at 10 bases. The V gene end was trimmed by 4 bases and the J gene end by 4 bases; junction bases not matched to a gene: 4. The CDR3 loop spans 14 amino acids. The germline V gene has CDR1 SGHRS and CDR2 YFSETQ. The CDR3 region is CASSVGDRGYGYTF. The CDR3 DNA follows: TGCGCCAGCAGCGTTGGGGACAGGGGCTATGGCTACACCTTC.

This clone was counted a single time. This chain uses TRBV7-9 with TRBJ2-7; the match to TRBD1 covers 7 bases. After removal of 5 bases from V and 6 bases from J, the junction contained 13 bases not matched to a gene. The CDR3 has 15 residues. Germline V gene sequence: CDR1 SEHNR, CDR2 FQNEAQ (reference sequence). CDR3 nucleotides: TGTGCCAGCAGCCACTATCTTACAGGGGATAGCGAGCAGTACTTC. Translating gives CASSHYLTGDSEQYF.

This clone was detected only once. The V gene is TRBV19, the J gene TRBJ1-1; 8 bases are a match to TRBD1. The V gene's germline CDR1 is LNHDA and CDR2 SQIVND (reference sequence). The CDR3 runs 15 residues. Trimming at V came to 6 bases and at J to 1 base, leaving 7 bases not matched to a gene. This CDR3 is CASSRTGTGNTEAFF. The DNA of the CDR3 is TGTGCCAGTAGCAGGACCGGGACAGGGAACACTGAAGCTTTCTTT.

The chain combines TRBV6-1 with TRBJ1-2; no clear D gene. Germline CDR1 reads MNHNS; CDR2 reads SASEGT. The V and J ends lost 0 bases and 3 bases respectively, with 8 bases between them. The CDR3 is 14 amino acids. The CDR3 DNA sequence: TGTGCCAGCAGTGAAGCGCCAGTCGACTATGGCTACACCTTC. This codes for CASSEAPVDYGYTF.

The J gene is TRBJ2-3, the V gene TRBV3-1 (or the pseudogene TRBV3-2), with 9 bases fitting TRBD1. CDR3 length equals 15 residues. V lost 4 bases and J lost 4; bases outside the gene matches: 6. CDR1 and CDR2 (germline): LGHDT, YNNKEL (reference sequence). Here the CDR3 reads CASSPQDRGSDTQYF. CDR3 coding DNA: TGTGCCAGCAGCCCTCAGGACAGGGGCTCAGATACGCAGTATTTT.

This chain joins TRBV5-1 and TRBJ1-1; 10 nucleotides align to TRBD1. The germline gives CDR1 SGHRS, CDR2 YFSETQ. The CDR3 has 16 residues. The junction had 6 bases not matched to a gene; V was cut back by 4 bases and J by 0 bases. The CDR3, as DNA: TGCGCCAGCAGCCCCCGGACAGGGGGGATGAACACTGAAGCTTTCTTT. Protein: CASSPRTGGMNTEAFF. Combining the CDR3 with reference TRBV5-1 and TRBJ1-1 gives the whole variable domain KAGVTQTPRYLIKTRGQQVTLSCSPISGHRSVSWYQQTPGQGLQFLFEYFSETQRNKGNFPGRFSGRQFSNSRSEMNVSTLELGDSALYLCASSPRTGGMNTEAFFGQGTRLTVV.